These 29 T cell receptor beta chains were sequenced from one sample in a study of blood T cell repertoires in COVID-19. The protocol was immunoSEQ multiplex PCR, while the TCRdb copy is restricted to in-frame clones and leaves out a portion. The sample lists around 230,000 clones; more than 75% were seen once. Sequenced: PBMCs or T cells enriched from blood (not recorded which). The receptors here all came from a woman between 40 and 55 years old with acute COVID-19.

DNA of the CDR3: TGTGCCAGCAGTCCCGACAGGGGCAATCAGCCCCAGCATTTT. Protein product: CASSPDRGNQPQHF. The V gene is TRBV6-5, the J gene TRBJ1-5; 7 bases fit TRBD1. This CDR3 is built from 14 residues. V dropped 5 bases and J dropped 2; count of bases not matched to a gene: 3. Germline values: CDR1 MNHEY, CDR2 SVGAGI.

This clone was picked up one time. The V gene is TRBV5-1, the J gene TRBJ1-2; D is unclear. This CDR3 comprises 13 residues. Looked up from germline, CDR1 is SGHRS and CDR2 is YFSETQ. V was pared by 4 bases and J by 5 bases, with 12 bases between. CDR3 sequence: CASSLLTRYGYTF. The CDR3 bases are TGCGCCAGCAGCCTCCTAACCCGGTATGGCTACACCTTC.

The chain uses TRBV2 and TRBJ2-5; D perhaps matches TRBD2 (5 bases). Germline CDR1 reads SNHLY; CDR2 reads FYNNEI. Trimming stripped 4 bases from V and 5 bases from J, with 14 bases between. The CDR3 sequence is 14 residues long. The CDR3 region has the DNA TGTGCCAGCAGTGCAGAGTGGGAGAAGGAGACCCAGTACTTC. This encodes CASSAEWEKETQYF.

The genes are TRBV11-2 and TRBJ2-1; D perhaps matches TRBD2 (6 bases). Trimming took 3 bases from V and 4 from J, leaving 7 bases between them. CDR3 size: 13 residues. The germline CDR1 and CDR2 sequences are SGHAT and FQNNGV. CDR3 in DNA: TGTGCCAGCAGCTTGGGAGGATACAATGAGCAGTTCTTC. Amino acid sequence: CASSLGGYNEQFF.

The chain carries TRBV4-1 and TRBJ2-7; TRBD1 matches at 8 bases. With 1 base clipped from V and 3 bases from J, the junction kept 5 bases outside the gene matches. CDR1 and CDR2 (germline): MGHRA, YSYEKL. The CDR3 runs 15 residues. The CDR3 loop is CASSQAGDRHYEQYF. In DNA form, the CDR3 reads TGCGCCAGCAGCCAAGCAGGGGACAGGCACTACGAGCAGTACTTC.

The V gene is TRBV14, the J gene TRBJ2-3; the D gene is possibly TRBD1 (6 bases). Germline V CDR1 and CDR2: SGHDN, FVKESK. The V end was cut by 5 bases, the J end by 0 bases, with 15 bases between. The CDR3 is 16 amino acids. CDR3: CASSGSGTYSTDTQYF. CDR3 DNA sequence: TGTGCCAGCAGCGGCTCCGGGACATATAGCACAGATACGCAGTATTTT. Variable domain in full (rest from reference TRBV14 and TRBJ2-3): EAGVTQFPSHSVIEKGQTVTLRCDPISGHDNLYWYRRVMGKEIKFLLHFVKESKQDESGMPNNRFLAERTGGTYSTLKVQPAELEDSGVYFCASSGSGTYSTDTQYFGPGTRLTVL.

V gene TRBV6-2 or TRBV6-3 combines with J gene TRBJ1-2, with D unclear. The CDR3 loop spans 14 amino acids. V lost 7 bases and J 3 bases, leaving 15 bases between the germline ends. CDR1 and CDR2 (germline): MNHEY, SVGEGT. CDR3 sequence reads: CASNPFLGDYGYTF. CDR3 sequence (DNA): TGTGCCAGCAACCCTTTCCTCGGTGACTATGGCTACACCTTC.

The V call is TRBV5-8, the J call TRBJ1-5, with TRBD1 matching 7 bases. V shed 7 bases and J 1 base; nucleotides not matched to a gene: 8. The CDR3 has 15 amino acids. Per the germline V gene, CDR1 is SGHTS and CDR2 is YDEGEE. The DNA of the CDR3 is TGTGCCAGCTCGGAGGGGACAGTGAGCAATCAGCCCCAGCATTTT. Encoded protein: CASSEGTVSNQPQHF.

The chain carries TRBV7-9 and TRBJ2-1; TRBD2 might be the D (5 bases). The CDR3 consists of 19 residues. The germline V gene encodes CDR1 SEHNR and CDR2 FQNEAQ (reference sequence). With 4 bases removed from V and 6 bases from J, the gap between germline ends came to 28 bases. This CDR3 is CASSSLGRQNRRTFNEQFF. CDR3 DNA sequence: TGTGCCAGCAGCTCGTTAGGGAGACAAAATCGCCGAACCTTCAATGAGCAGTTCTTC.

Here the CDR3 reads CASNHRGRPYEQYF. The CDR3 DNA follows: TGTGCCAGCAACCACAGGGGTAGGCCTTACGAGCAGTACTTC. The chain links TRBV6-6 to TRBJ2-7; 7 bases agree with TRBD1. Germline V lookup: CDR1 MNHNY, CDR2 SVGAGI (reference sequence). The CDR3 length is 14 residues. V was pared by 7 bases and J by 4 bases, with 10 bases of the junction left unmatched.

This chain links TRBV29-1 with TRBJ2-7; 11 bases agree with TRBD2. The CDR3 extends over 15 amino acids. CDR1 is SQVTM, CDR2 ANQGSEA, per germline. The V segment lost 4 bases and the J segment 1 base; nucleotides outside the gene matches: 6. In DNA form, the CDR3 reads TGCAGCGTTGCCCCGACTAGCGGGGATTCCTACGAGCAGTACTTC. Protein: CSVAPTSGDSYEQYF.

V is TRBV15 and J is TRBJ2-5; D is uncertain. Germline CDR1 and CDR2: LNHNV and YYDKDF (reference sequence). This CDR3 has 13 amino acids. The V and J ends lost 1 base and 2 bases respectively, with 5 bases between them. Written as DNA, the CDR3 is TGTGCCACCAGCAGAGCCCGGCAAGAGACCCAGTACTTC. Protein sequence: CATSRARQETQYF.

In DNA form, the CDR3 reads TGTGCCAGCAGCCCTGACAGGGGGGGGTCCTACGAGCAGTACTTC. Amino acids: CASSPDRGGSYEQYF. The chain employs TRBV21-1 and TRBJ2-7; the D segment call TRBD1 is taken from the table without a DNA check. TRBV21-1 represents a pseudogene. The CDR3 length is 15 residues.

As to this clone: Other DNA variants within this sample encode the same CDR3. The chain uses TRBV9 and TRBJ1-2, with D hard to call. The V end was cut by 0 bases, the J end by 0 bases, with 9 bases between. CDR1 and CDR2 (germline): SGDLS, YYNGEE. This CDR3 is built from 15 residues. CDR3 nucleotide sequence: TGTGCCAGCAGCGTAGGTGGAGGCTCTAACTATGGCTACACCTTC. It codes for CASSVGGGSNYGYTF.

The chain employs TRBV27 and TRBJ2-3; 8 bases are shared with TRBD2. CDR1 and CDR2 (germline): MNHEY, SMNVEV (reference sequence). V shed 6 bases and J 2 bases; nucleotides not matched to a gene: 4. CDR3 length: 14 residues. CDR3 in amino acids: CASSGGRPTDTQYF. The CDR3, as DNA: TGTGCCAGCAGCGGCGGGAGGCCCACAGATACGCAGTATTTT.

A remark on this clone: Other DNA sequences within the sample encode an identical CDR3. The chain combines TRBV19 with TRBJ1-3; D may be TRBD1 (6 bases). V gave up 4 bases and J gave up 4 bases, with 14 bases separating them. The germline V gene has CDR1 LNHDA and CDR2 SQIVND (reference sequence). The CDR3 extends over 15 amino acids. The DNA of the CDR3 is TGTGCCAGTAGTACCCCCACAGGGAGCGGAAACACCATATATTTT. The encoded protein is CASSTPTGSGNTIYF.

The genes are TRBV6-5 and TRBJ1-1; the D is unclear. There are 13 residues in the CDR3. Deletions cut 7 bases from V and 3 bases from J, with 12 bases between. Per the germline V gene, CDR1 is MNHEY and CDR2 is SVGAGI. The DNA of the CDR3 is TGTGCCAGCACCCCACGGGGAGACACTGAAGCTTTCTTT. Protein: CASTPRGDTEAFF.

This chain uses TRBV11-2 with TRBJ2-7; D is perhaps TRBD1 (6 bases). Trimming left V 0 bases short and J 3 bases short, with 12 bases between. The CDR3 has 15 amino acids. The germline gives CDR1 SGHAT, CDR2 FQNNGV. CDR3 in amino acids: CASSLEYRESYEQYF. CDR3 bases: TGTGCCAGCAGCTTAGAGTACAGGGAGAGCTACGAGCAGTACTTC.

CDR3 sequence reads: CASSLEGRGRHGYTF. The CDR3, as DNA: TGCGCCAGCAGCTTGGAAGGCAGGGGGCGTCATGGCTACACCTTC. The chain joins TRBV5-1 to TRBJ1-2, with 8 bases identical to TRBD1. CDR1 is SGHRS, CDR2 YFSETQ, per germline. Trimming removed 0 bases from V and 6 bases from J; junction bases left unmatched: 7. This CDR3 has 15 residues.

V gene TRBV10-2 combines with J gene TRBJ2-4, with TRBD2 matching over 11 bases. The CDR3 runs 18 residues. Trimming cost V 0 bases and J 0 bases; bases outside gene matches: 4. Germline assignment: CDR1 WSHSY and CDR2 SAAADI. CDR3: CASSESGLAGLAKNIQYF. CDR3 in DNA: TGCGCCAGCAGTGAGTCAGGACTAGCGGGTCTAGCCAAAAACATTCAGTACTTC.

A word on this clone: This CDR3 is also generated by other DNA sequences in the sample. CDR3 in DNA: TGTGCCAGCAGTGGCGCCTACGAGCAGTACTTC. This sequence encodes CASSGAYEQYF. The genes are TRBV2 and TRBJ2-7; no reliable D call. CDR1 is SNHLY and CDR2 is FYNNEI in the germline V gene. The CDR3 is made up of 11 amino acids. Between the trimmed V and J ends, which lost 4 bases and 2 bases, there was a span of 3 bases.

J is TRBJ1-4 and V is TRBV6-5, with D perhaps matching TRBD1 (6 bases). Deletions cut 7 bases from V and 4 bases from J, with 16 bases between. Looked up from germline, CDR1 is MNHEY and CDR2 is SVGAGI. The CDR3 covers 15 residues. CDR3 in amino acids: CASKQGGTLNEKLFF. CDR3 nucleotide sequence: TGTGCCAGCAAGCAGGGTGGGACACTTAATGAAAAACTGTTTTTT.

The chain carries TRBV11-2 and TRBJ1-1; TRBD1 matches 7 bases. V dropped 2 bases and J dropped 1; count of bases not matched to a gene: 1. This CDR3 contains 14 residues. CDR1 is SGHAT and CDR2 is FQNNGV in the germline V gene. CDR3 DNA sequence: TGTGCCAGCAGCTTAAACAGGGGGAACACTGAAGCTTTCTTT. Amino acid sequence: CASSLNRGNTEAFF. The whole variable domain, remainder taken from reference TRBV11-2 and TRBJ1-1, is EAGVAQSPRYKIIEKRQSVAFWCNPISGHATLYWYQQILGQGPKLLIQFQNNGVVDDSQLPKDRFSAERLKGVDSTLKIQPAKLEDSAVYLCASSLNRGNTEAFFGQGTRLTVV.

The chain couples TRBV7-8 to TRBJ1-4, with TRBD1 identical over 7 bases. The germline V gene encodes CDR1 SGHVS and CDR2 FQNEAQ. CDR3 size: 14 residues. Losses at the gene ends were 5 bases for V and 6 bases for J; bases not matched to a gene: 6. Here the CDR3 reads CASSMGQFDEKLFF. Here the CDR3 DNA reads TGTGCCAGCAGCATGGGACAGTTCGATGAAAAACTGTTTTTT.

In DNA form, the CDR3 reads TGTGCCACCAGCTATGACAGGGGGCTATCTAATGAAAAACTGTTTTTT. It codes for CATSYDRGLSNEKLFF. V and J are TRBV15 and TRBJ1-4, with TRBD1 matching 10 bases. This CDR3 is 16 amino acids long. V shed 5 bases, J shed 3 bases, and the junction held 6 bases outside the gene matches. Germline V lookup: CDR1 LNHNV, CDR2 YYDKDF (reference sequence).

This clone was found once. The chain combines TRBV3-1 (or the pseudogene TRBV3-2) with TRBJ2-1; 8 nucleotides agree with TRBD2. The CDR3 spans 16 residues. Germline loops: CDR1 LGHDT, CDR2 YNNKEL (reference sequence). The V and J ends lost 1 base and 8 bases, in that order; junction bases with no gene match: 10. This chain's CDR3 is CASSQGFSGIGHEQFF. CDR3 nucleotide sequence: TGTGCCAGCAGCCAAGGTTTTAGCGGGATAGGGCATGAGCAGTTCTTC.

The chain recombines TRBV11-3 with TRBJ2-5; 9 nucleotides agree with TRBD2. This CDR3 has 15 amino acids. The trim removed 6 bases at V and 2 bases at J, leaving 7 bases unmatched. Germline V gene sequence: CDR1 SGHNT, CDR2 YENEEA. The CDR3 nucleotides are TGTGCCAGCAGACCAAGGACTAGCGCGCAAGAGACCCAGTACTTC. It is translated as CASRPRTSAQETQYF. Full variable domain (rest looked up from reference TRBV11-3 and TRBJ2-5): EAGVVQSPRYKIIEKKQPVAFWCNPISGHNTLYWYLQNLGQGPELLIRYENEEAVDDSQLPKDRFSAERLKGVDSTLKIQPAELGDSAVYLCASRPRTSAQETQYFGPGTRLLVL.

The V call is TRBV7-8, the J call TRBJ2-2, with 7 positions matching TRBD2. Germline values: CDR1 SGHVS, CDR2 FQNEAQ. CDR3 length: 15 amino acids. Trimming took 7 bases from V and 5 from J; bases not matched to a gene: 10. The CDR3: CASIRRELWTGELFF. CDR3 coding DNA: TGTGCCAGCATCAGGCGGGAGCTATGGACCGGGGAGCTGTTTTTT. Full variable domain (rest looked up from reference TRBV7-8 and TRBJ2-2): GAGVSQSPRYKVAKRGQDVALRCDPISGHVSLFWYQQALGQGPEFLTYFQNEAQLDKSGLPSDRFFAERPEGSVSTLKIQRTQQEDSAVYLCASIRRELWTGELFFGEGSRLTVL.

This CDR3 reads CASKAGGPLVEQYF. The CDR3, as DNA: TGTGCCAGTAAAGCGGGAGGGCCGTTGGTGGAGCAGTACTTC. The chain joins TRBV19 to TRBJ2-7; 10 bases match TRBD2. Per the germline V gene, CDR1 is LNHDA and CDR2 is SQIVND (reference sequence). The CDR3 spans 14 residues. V gave up 7 bases and J gave up 7 bases; unmatched junction bases: 10. The full variable domain, completed using reference TRBV19 and TRBJ2-7, is DGGITQSPKYLFRKEGQNVTLSCEQNLNHDAMYWYRQDPGQGLRLIYYSQIVNDFQKGDIAEGYSVSREKKESFPLTVTSAQKNPTAFYLCASKAGGPLVEQYFGPGTRLTVT.